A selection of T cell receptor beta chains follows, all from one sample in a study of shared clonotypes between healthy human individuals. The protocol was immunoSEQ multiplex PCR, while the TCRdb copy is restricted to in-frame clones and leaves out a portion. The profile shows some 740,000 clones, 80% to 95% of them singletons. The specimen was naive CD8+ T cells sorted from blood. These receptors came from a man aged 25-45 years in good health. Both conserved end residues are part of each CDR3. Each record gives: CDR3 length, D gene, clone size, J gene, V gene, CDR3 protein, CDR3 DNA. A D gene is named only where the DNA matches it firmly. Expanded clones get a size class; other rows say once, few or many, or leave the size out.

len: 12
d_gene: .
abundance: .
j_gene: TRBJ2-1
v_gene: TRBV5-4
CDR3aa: CASSLVGYEQFF
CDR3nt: TGTGCCAGCAGCTTGGTAGGGTACGAGCAGTTCTTC

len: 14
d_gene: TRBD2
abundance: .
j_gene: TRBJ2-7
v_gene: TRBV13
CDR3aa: CASNSGRASYEQYF
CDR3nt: TGTGCCAGCAATAGCGGGAGGGCGTCCTACGAGCAGTACTTC

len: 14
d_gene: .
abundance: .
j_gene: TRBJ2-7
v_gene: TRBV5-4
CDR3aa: CASSLWGRSYEQYF
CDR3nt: TGTGCCAGCAGCTTGTGGGGGCGTTCCTACGAGCAGTACTTC

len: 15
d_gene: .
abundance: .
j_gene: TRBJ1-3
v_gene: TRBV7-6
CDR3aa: CASRENSFSGNTIYF
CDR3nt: TGTGCCTCCAGGGAAAACTCTTTCTCTGGAAACACCATATATTTT

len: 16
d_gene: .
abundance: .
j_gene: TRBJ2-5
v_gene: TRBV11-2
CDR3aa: CASREPDSEVWKTQYF
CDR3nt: TGTGCCAGCAGAGAACCGGACAGTGAAGTGTGGAAGACCCAGTACTTC

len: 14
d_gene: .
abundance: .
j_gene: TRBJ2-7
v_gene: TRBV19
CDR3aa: CASSIRDQAYEQYF
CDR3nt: TGTGCCAGTAGTATACGGGACCAAGCCTACGAGCAGTACTTC

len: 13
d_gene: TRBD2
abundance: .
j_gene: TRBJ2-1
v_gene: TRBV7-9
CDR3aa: CASGGRTYNEQFF
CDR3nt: TGTGCCAGCGGCGGGAGGACCTACAATGAGCAGTTCTTC

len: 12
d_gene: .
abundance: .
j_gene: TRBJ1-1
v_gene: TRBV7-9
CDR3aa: CASSLGQAEAFF
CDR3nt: TGTGCCAGCAGCTTAGGACAGGCGGAAGCTTTCTTT

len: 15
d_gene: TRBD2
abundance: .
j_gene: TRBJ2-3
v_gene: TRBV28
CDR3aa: CASTSEGLAEDTQYF
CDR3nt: TGTGCCAGCACCTCTGAGGGACTAGCAGAAGATACGCAGTATTTT

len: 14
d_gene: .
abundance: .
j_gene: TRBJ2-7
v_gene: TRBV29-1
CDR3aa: CSVEMPGAPYEQYF
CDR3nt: TGCAGCGTTGAAATGCCAGGGGCCCCCTACGAGCAGTACTTC

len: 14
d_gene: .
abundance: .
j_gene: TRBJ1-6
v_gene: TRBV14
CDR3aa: CASSQGFGNSPLHF
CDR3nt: TGTGCCAGCAGCCAAGGTTTCGGGAATTCACCCCTCCACTTT

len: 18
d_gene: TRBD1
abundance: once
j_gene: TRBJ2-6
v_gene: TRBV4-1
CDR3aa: CASSQEGTGVSGANVLTF
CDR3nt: TGCGCCAGCAGCCAAGAAGGGACAGGGGTGTCTGGGGCCAACGTCCTGACTTTC

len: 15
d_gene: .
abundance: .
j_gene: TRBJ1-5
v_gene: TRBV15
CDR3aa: CATSRRTGSNQPQHF
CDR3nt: TGTGCCACCAGCAGACGAACAGGGAGCAATCAGCCCCAGCATTTT

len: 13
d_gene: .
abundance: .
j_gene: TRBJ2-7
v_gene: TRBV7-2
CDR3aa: CASSLAPAYEQYF
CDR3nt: TGTGCCAGCAGCTTAGCGCCGGCCTACGAGCAGTACTTC

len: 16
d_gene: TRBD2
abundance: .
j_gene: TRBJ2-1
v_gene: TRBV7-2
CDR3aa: CASSLNGGRAYNEQFF
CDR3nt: TGTGCCAGCAGCCTAAATGGGGGGAGGGCTTACAATGAGCAGTTCTTC

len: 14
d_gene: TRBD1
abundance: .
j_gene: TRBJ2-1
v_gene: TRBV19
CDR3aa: CASSVVTGTNEQFF
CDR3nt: TGTGCCAGTAGTGTTGTGACAGGGACGAATGAGCAGTTCTTC

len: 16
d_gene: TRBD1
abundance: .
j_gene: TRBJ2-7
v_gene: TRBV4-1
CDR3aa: CASSQSTGAYSYEQYF
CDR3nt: TGCGCCAGCAGCCAGTCGACAGGGGCCTACTCCTACGAGCAGTACTTC

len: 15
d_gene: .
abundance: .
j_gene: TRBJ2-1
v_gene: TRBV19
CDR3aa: CASSIVPGAPDEQFF
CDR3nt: TGTGCCAGTAGTATAGTGCCAGGGGCGCCGGATGAGCAGTTCTTC

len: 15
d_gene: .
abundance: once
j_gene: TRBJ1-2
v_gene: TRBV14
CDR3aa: CASSQVGGGDYGYTF
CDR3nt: TGTGCCAGCAGCCAAGTAGGAGGGGGAGACTATGGCTACACCTTC

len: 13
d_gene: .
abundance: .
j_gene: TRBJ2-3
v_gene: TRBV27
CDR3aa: CASSLRGTDTQYF
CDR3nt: TGTGCCAGCAGTTTAAGGGGCACAGATACGCAGTATTTT

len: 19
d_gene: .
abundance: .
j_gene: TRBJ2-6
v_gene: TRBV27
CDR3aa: CASSLAYGGERSGANVLTF
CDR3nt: TGTGCCAGCAGTTTAGCTTACGGCGGGGAGCGCTCTGGGGCCAACGTCCTGACTTTC

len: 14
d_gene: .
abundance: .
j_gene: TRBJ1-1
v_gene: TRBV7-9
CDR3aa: CASSLVMGETEAFF
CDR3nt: TGTGCCAGCAGCTTAGTCATGGGGGAGACAGAAGCTTTCTTT

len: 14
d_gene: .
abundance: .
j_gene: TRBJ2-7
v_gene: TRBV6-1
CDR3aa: CASSVSGLSYEQYF
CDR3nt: TGTGCCAGCAGTGTGTCAGGACTCTCCTACGAGCAGTACTTC

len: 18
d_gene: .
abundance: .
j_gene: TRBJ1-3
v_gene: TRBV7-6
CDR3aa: CASSPYLTRGLRRNTIYF
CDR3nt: TGTGCCAGCAGCCCCTATCTGACTCGGGGACTGCGACGAAACACCATATATTTT

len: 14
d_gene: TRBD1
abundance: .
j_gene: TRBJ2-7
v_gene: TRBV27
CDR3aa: CASSFGQGYYEQYF
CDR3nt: TGTGCCAGCAGCTTCGGACAGGGCTACTACGAGCAGTACTTC

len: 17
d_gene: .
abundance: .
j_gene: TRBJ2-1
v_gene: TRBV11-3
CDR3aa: CASSLGGESSIYNEQFF
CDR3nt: TGTGCCAGCAGCTTAGGAGGGGAGAGCTCTATCTACAATGAGCAGTTCTTC

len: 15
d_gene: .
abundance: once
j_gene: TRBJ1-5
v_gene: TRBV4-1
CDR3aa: CASSPSEWGDQPQHF
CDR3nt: TGCGCCAGCAGCCCCAGTGAATGGGGGGATCAGCCCCAGCATTTT

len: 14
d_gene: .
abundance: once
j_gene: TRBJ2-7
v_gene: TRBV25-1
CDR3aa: CASSGGGNSYEQYF
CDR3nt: TGTGCCAGCAGTGGGGGAGGAAACTCCTACGAGCAGTACTTC

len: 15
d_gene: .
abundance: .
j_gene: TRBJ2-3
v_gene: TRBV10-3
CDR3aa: CAIDSGSSTTDTQYF
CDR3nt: TGTGCCATCGACAGCGGGTCGTCCACCACAGATACGCAGTATTTT

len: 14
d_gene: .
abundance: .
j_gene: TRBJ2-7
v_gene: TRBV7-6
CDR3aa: CASSPPTGPNEQYF
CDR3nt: TGTGCCAGCAGCCCGCCGACAGGTCCCAACGAGCAGTACTTC

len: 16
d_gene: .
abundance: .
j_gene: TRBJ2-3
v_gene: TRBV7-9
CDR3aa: CASSLNQGPGTDTQYF
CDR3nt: TGTGCCAGCAGTCTAAATCAGGGTCCTGGCACAGATACGCAGTATTTT

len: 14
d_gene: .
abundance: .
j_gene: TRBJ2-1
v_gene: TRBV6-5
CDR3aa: CATSLDSLVYEQFF
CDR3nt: TGTGCCACCTCATTGGACTCCCTTGTATATGAGCAGTTCTTC

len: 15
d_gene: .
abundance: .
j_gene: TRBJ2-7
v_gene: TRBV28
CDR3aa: CASSPRGGGDYEQYF
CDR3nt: TGTGCCAGCAGTCCTCGAGGAGGGGGCGACTACGAGCAGTACTTC

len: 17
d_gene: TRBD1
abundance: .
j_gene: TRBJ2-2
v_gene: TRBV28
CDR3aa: CASSSPYRDSNTGELFF
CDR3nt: TGTGCCAGCAGTTCCCCCTACAGGGACAGTAACACCGGGGAGCTGTTTTTT

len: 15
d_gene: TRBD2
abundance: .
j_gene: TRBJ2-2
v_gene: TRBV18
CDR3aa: CASSLAGDRTGELFF
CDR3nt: TGTGCCAGCTCACTAGCGGGAGATCGGACCGGGGAGCTGTTTTTT

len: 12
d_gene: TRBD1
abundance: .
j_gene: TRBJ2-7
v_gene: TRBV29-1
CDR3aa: CSVGDSPYEQYF
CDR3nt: TGCAGCGTTGGGGACAGTCCCTACGAGCAGTACTTC

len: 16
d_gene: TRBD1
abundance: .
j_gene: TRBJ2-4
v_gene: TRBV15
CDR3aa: CATSSFSGQGKNIQYF
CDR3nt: TGTGCCACCAGCAGTTTCTCAGGACAGGGGAAAAACATTCAGTACTTC

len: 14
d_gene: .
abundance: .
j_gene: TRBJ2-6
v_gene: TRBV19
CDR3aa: CASSIIAGANVLTF
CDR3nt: TGTGCCAGTAGTATAATCGCTGGGGCCAACGTCCTGACTTTC

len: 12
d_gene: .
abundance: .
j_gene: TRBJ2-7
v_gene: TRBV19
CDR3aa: CASGQAAYEQYF
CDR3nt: TGTGCCAGTGGCCAGGCGGCCTACGAGCAGTACTTC